Listed here is a single TCR beta chain. The antigen remains unidentified. Carried by each TCR cDNA molecule was a unique molecular identifier. From the 5' RACE reads, TCRdb called clonotypes with MiXCR, one entry per CDR3 protein. The sample shows tens of thousands of distinct CDR3 sequences, around 9.7% of them seen only once. This specimen comes from a study of spatial heterogeneity in lung cancer. Findings and limits, study-wide: The appearance of ubiquitous expanded tumor TCRs in blood was greater at resection than follow-up.

This sample's time point: blood at routine non-recurrence follow-up after resection. The sequences come from PBMCs, collected at follow-up. The clonotype was recovered from a male donor with early-stage non-small cell lung cancer.

Here the CDR3 DNA reads TGTGCCAGCATCCTCCAGATGCGATCACCCCTCCACTTT. It yields the protein CASILQMRSPLHF. The chain recombines TRBV2 with TRBJ1-6; D unresolved. CDR3 size: 13 residues. The V gene lost 7 bases and the J gene lost 10 bases, with 14 bases spanning the gap. Germline V gives CDR1 SNHLY, CDR2 FYNNEI.